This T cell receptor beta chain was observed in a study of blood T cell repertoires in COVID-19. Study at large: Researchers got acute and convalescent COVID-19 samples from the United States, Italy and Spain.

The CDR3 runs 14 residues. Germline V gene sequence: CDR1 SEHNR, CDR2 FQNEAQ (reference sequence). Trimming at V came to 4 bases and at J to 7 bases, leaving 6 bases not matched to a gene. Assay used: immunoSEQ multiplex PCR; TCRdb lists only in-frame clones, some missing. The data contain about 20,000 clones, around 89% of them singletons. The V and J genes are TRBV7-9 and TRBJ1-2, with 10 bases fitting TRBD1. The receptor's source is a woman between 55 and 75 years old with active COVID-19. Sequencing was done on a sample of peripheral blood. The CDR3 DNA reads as TGTGCCAGCAGCTCCGGGACAGGGGATCGTGGCTACACCTTC. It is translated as CASSSGTGDRGYTF.